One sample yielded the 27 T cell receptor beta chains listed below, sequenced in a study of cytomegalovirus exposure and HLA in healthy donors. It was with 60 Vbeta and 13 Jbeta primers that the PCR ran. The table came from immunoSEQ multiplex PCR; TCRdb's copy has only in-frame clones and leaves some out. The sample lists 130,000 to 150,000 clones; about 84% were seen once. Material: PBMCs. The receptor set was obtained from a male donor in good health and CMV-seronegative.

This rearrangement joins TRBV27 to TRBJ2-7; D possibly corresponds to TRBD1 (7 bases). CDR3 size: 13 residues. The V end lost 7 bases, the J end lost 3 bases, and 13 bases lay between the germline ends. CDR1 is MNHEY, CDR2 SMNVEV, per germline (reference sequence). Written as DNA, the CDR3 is TGTGCCAGCAATAGGCAGGGGGGCTACGAGCAGTACTTC. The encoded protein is CASNRQGGYEQYF.

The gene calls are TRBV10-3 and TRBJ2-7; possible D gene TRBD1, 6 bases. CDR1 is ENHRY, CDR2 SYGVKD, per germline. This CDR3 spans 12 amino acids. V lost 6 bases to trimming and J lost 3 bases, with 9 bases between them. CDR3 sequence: CAIRTGHYEQYF. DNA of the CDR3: TGTGCCATCAGGACAGGCCACTACGAGCAGTACTTC.

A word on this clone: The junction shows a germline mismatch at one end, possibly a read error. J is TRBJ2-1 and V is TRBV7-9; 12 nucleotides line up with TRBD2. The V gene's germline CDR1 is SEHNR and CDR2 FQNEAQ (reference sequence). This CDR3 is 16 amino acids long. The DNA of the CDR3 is TGTGCCAGCAGCCTAGCGGGAGGGCCCCCTGGGCCTGAGCAGTTCTTC. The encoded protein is CASSLAGGPPGPEQFF.

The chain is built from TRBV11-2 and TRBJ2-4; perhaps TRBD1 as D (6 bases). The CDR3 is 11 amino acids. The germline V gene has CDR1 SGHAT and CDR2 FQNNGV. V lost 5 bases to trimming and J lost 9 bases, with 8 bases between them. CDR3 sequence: CASSATGIQYF. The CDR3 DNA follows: TGTGCCAGCAGCGCGACAGGCATTCAGTACTTC.

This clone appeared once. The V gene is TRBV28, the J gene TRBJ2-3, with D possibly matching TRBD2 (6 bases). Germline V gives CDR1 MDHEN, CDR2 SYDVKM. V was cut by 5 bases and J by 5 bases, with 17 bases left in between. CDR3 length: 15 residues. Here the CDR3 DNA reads TGTGCCAGCAGTCACAATGGGCTAGCGCGAGATACGCAGTATTTT. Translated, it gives CASSHNGLARDTQYF. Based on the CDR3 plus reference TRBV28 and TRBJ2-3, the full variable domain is DVKVTQSSRYLVKRTGEKVFLECVQDMDHENMFWYRQDPGLGLRLIYFSYDVKMKEKGDIPEGYSVSREKKERFSLILESASTNQTSMYLCASSHNGLARDTQYFGPGTRLTVL.

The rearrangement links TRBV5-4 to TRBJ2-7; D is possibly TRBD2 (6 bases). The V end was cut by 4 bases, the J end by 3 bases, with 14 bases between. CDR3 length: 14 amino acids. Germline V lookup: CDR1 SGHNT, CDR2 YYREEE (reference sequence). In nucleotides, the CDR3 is TGTGCCAGCAGCCCCGGGACTGCTAACTACGAGCAGTACTTC. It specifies CASSPGTANYEQYF.

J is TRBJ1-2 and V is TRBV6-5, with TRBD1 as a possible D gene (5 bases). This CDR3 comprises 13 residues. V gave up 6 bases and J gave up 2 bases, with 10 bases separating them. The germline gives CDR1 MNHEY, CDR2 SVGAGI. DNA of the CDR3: TGTGCCAGCAGCCCGGCAGGGAACTATGGCTACACCTTC. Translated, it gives CASSPAGNYGYTF.

CDR3 region: CASSQDEGLATYSGANVLTF. The CDR3 DNA reads TGCGCCAGCAGCCAAGATGAGGGGCTAGCGACCTACTCTGGGGCCAACGTCCTGACTTTC. This chain joins TRBV4-3 and TRBJ2-6, with D possibly matching TRBD2 (6 bases). V lost 0 bases, J lost 0 bases, and 18 bases lay in between. The length of the CDR3 is 20 residues. Germline-derived CDR1 and CDR2 are LGHNA and YSLEER.

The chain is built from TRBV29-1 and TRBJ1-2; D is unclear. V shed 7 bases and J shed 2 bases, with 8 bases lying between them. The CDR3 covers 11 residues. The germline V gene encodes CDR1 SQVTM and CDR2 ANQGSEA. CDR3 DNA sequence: TGCAGCGCCTCGGAGAACTATGGCTACACCTTC. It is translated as CSASENYGYTF.

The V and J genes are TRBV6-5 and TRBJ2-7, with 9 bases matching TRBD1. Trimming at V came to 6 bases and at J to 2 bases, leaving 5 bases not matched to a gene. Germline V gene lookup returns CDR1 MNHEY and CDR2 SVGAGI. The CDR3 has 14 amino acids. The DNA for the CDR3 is TGTGCCAGCAGCCAAAGACAGGGGGCCTACGAGCAGTACTTC. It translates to CASSQRQGAYEQYF.

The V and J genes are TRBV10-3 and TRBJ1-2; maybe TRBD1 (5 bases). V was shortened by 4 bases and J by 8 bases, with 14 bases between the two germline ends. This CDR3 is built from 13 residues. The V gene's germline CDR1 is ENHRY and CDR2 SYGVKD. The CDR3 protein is CAISVEGEDGYTF. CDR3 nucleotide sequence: TGTGCCATCAGTGTGGAAGGGGAGGACGGCTACACCTTC.

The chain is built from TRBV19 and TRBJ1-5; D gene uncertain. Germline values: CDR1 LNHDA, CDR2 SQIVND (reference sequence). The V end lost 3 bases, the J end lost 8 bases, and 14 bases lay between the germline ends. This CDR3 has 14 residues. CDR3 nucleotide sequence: TGTGCCAGTAGTATCTTCTCGTCTCGGGAGCCCCAGCATTTT. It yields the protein CASSIFSSREPQHF.

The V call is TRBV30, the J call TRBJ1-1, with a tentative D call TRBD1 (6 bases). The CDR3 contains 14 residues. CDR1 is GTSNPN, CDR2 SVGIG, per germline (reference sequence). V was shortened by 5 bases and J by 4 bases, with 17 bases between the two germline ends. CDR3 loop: CAWGGYGGPTEAFF. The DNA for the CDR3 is TGTGCCTGGGGGGGGTACGGGGGGCCCACTGAAGCTTTCTTT.

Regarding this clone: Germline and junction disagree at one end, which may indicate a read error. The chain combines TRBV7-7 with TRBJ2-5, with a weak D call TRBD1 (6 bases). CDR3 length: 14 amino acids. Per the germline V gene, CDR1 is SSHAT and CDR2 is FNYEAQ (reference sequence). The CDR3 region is CASSYTGNLETQYF. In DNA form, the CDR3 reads TGTGCTAGCAGCTATACAGGGAATTTGGAGACCCAGTACTTC.

The CDR3 region has the DNA TGTGCCAGCAGCAGGAACAAACAGGGGCATGAGCAGTTCTTC. It specifies CASSRNKQGHEQFF. The rearrangement links TRBV2 to TRBJ2-1, with 7 bases lining up with TRBD1. Germline V gives CDR1 SNHLY, CDR2 FYNNEI. The CDR3 is 14 amino acids. Unmatched junction bases numbered 10, after V lost 6 bases and J lost 8 bases.

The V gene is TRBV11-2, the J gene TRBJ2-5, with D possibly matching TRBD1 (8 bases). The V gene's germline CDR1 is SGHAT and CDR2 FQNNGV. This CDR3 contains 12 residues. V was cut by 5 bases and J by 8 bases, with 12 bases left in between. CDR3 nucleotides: TGTGCCAGCAGCAACAGGGGGGGAACCCAGTACTTC. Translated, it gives CASSNRGGTQYF.

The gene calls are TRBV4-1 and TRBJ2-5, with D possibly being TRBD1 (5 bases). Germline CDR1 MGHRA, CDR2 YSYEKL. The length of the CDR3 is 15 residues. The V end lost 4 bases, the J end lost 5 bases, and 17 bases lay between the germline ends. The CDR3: CASSPSKGMEETQYF. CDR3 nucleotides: TGCGCCAGCAGCCCATCGAAGGGGATGGAGGAGACCCAGTACTTC.

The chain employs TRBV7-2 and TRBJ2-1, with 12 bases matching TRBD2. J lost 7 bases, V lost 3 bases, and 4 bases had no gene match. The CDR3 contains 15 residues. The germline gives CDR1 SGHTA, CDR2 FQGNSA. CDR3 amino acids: CASSFTSGRRNEQFF. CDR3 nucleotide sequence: TGTGCCAGCAGCTTTACTAGCGGGAGGAGGAATGAGCAGTTCTTC.

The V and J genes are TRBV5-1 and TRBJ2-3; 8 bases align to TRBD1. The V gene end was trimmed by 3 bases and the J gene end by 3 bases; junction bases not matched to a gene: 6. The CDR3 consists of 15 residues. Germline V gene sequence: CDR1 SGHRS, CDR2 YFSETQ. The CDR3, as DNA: TGCGCCAGCAGCTCCGAGGACAGGGAGACAGATACGCAGTATTTT. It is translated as CASSSEDRETDTQYF.

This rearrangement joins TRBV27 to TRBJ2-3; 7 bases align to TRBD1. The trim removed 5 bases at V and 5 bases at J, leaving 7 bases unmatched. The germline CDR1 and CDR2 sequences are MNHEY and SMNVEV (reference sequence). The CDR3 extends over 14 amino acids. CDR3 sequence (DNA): TGTGCCAGCAGTAGACAGGGTTTCGAAGATACGCAGTATTTT. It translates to CASSRQGFEDTQYF.

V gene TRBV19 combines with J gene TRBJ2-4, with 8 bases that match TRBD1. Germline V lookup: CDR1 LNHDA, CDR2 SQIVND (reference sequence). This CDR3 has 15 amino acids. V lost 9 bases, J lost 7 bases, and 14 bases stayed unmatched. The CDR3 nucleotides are TGTGCCAGCCAAAGGCGGGGTAGGGACAGGAACATTCAGTACTTC. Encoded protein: CASQRRGRDRNIQYF.

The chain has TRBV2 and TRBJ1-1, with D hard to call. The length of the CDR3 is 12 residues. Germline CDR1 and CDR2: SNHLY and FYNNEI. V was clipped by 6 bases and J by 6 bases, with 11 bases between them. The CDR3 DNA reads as TGTGCCAGCAGATACAGAGGGCCTGAAGCTTTCTTT. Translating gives CASRYRGPEAFF.

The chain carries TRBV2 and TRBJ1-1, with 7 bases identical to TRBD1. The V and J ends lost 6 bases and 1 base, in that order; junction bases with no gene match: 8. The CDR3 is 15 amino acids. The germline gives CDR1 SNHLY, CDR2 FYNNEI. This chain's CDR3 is CASRYSNRGNTEAFF. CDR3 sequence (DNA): TGTGCCAGCAGGTACAGCAACAGGGGGAACACTGAAGCTTTCTTT.

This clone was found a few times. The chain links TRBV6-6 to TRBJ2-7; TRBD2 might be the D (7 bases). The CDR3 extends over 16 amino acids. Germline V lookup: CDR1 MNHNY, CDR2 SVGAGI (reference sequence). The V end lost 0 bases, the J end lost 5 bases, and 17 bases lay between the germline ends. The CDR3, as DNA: TGTGCCAGCAGTTACTCGAAGGGGGAGGGCCGCGACGAGCAGTACTTC. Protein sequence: CASSYSKGEGRDEQYF.

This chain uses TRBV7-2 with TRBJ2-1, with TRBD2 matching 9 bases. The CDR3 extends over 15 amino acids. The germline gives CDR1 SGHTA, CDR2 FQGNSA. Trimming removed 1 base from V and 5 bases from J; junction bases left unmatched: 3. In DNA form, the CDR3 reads TGTGCCAGCAGCTTAGGAGCGGGGGGCCACAATGAGCAGTTCTTC. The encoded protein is CASSLGAGGHNEQFF.

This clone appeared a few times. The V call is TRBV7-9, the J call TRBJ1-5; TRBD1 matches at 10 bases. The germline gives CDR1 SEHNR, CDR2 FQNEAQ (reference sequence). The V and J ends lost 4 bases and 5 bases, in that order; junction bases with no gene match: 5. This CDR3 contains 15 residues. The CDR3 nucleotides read TGTGCCAGCAGCTCTCAGACAGGGGGCGATCAGCCCCAGCATTTT. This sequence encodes CASSSQTGGDQPQHF. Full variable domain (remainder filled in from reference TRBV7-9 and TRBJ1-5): DTGVSQNPRHKITKRGQNVTFRCDPISEHNRLYWYRQTLGQGPEFLTYFQNEAQLEKSRLLSDRFSAERPKGSFSTLEIQRTEQGDSAMYLCASSSQTGGDQPQHFGDGTRLSIL.

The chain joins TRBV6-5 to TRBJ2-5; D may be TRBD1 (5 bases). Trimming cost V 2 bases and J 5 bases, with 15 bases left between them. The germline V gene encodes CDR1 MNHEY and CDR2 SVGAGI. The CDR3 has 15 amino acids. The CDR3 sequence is CASSYVPGPQETQYF. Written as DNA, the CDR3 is TGTGCCAGCAGTTACGTTCCAGGGCCCCAGGAGACCCAGTACTTC.